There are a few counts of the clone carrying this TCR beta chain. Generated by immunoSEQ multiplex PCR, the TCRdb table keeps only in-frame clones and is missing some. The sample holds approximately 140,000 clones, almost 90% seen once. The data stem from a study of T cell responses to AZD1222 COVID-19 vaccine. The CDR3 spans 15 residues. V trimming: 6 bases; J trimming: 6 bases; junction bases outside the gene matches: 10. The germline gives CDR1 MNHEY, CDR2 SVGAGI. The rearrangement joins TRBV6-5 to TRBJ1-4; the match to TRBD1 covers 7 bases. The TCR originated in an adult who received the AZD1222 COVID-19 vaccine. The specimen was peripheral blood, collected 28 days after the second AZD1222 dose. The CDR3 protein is CASRDETGLDEKLFF. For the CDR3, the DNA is TGTGCCAGCAGGGACGAGACAGGGTTGGATGAAAAACTGTTTTTT.